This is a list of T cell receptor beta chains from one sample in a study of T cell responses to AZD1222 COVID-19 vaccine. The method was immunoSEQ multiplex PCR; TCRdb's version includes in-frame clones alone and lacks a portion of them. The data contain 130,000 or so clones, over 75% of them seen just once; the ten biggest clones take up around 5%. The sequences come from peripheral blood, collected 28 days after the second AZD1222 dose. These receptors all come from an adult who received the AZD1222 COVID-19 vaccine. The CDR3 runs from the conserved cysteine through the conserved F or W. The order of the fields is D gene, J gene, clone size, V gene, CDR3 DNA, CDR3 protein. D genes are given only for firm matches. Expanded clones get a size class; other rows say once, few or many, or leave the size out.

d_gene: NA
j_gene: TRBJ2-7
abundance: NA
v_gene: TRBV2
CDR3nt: TGTGCCAGCAGTGGGTGGGCAGGCCACGAGCAGTACTTC
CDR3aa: CASSGWAGHEQYF

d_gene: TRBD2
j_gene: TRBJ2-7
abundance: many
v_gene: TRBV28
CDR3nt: TGTGCCAGCAACCGAGCGGGGAGCTACTACGAGCAGTACTTC
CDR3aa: CASNRAGSYYEQYF

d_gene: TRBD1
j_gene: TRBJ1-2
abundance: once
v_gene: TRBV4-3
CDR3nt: TGCGCCAGCAGCCAAGAAAGAGGCGGGAGGGGGCCCTATGGCTACACCTTC
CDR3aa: CASSQERGGRGPYGYTF

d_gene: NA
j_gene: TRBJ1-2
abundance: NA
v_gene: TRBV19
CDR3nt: TGTGCCAGTACCTCTTCGGGTGGCTACACCTTC
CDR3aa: CASTSSGGYTF

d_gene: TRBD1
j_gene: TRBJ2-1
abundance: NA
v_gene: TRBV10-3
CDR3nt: TGTGCCACCCAACAGGGGGCGTACAATGAGCAGTTCTTC
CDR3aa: CATQQGAYNEQFF

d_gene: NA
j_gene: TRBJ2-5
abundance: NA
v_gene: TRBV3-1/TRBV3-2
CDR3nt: TGTGCCAGCAGCTACAATCCGGGACCTCAAGAGACCCAGTACTTC
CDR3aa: CASSYNPGPQETQYF

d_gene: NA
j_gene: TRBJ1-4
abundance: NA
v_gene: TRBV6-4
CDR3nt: TGTGCCAGCAGCCCCGGGCAGGGTGGAGAAAAACTGTTTTTT
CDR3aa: CASSPGQGGEKLFF

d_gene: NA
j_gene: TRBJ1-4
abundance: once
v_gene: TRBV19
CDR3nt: TGTGCCAGTAGTATAGGCAGCCTAAATGAAAAACTGTTTTTT
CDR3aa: CASSIGSLNEKLFF

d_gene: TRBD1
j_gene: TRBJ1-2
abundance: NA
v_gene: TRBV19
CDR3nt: TGTGCCAGTAGTATCCGACAGGGTGGCTATGGCTACACCTTC
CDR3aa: CASSIRQGGYGYTF

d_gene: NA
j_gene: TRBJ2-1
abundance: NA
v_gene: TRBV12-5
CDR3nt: TGTGCTAGTGGTTTGGGGAGTGGGGGCGCGGGTGAGAATGAGCAGTTCTTC
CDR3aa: CASGLGSGGAGENEQFF

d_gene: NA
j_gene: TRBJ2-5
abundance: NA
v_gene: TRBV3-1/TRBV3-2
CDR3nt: TGTGCCAGCAGCCAGACCCAGGTCCCCCAGCAAGAGACCCAGTACTTC
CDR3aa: CASSQTQVPQQETQYF

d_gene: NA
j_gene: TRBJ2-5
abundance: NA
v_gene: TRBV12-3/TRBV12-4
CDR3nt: TGTGCCAGCAGTCCCCGGACAGAAGAGACCCAGTACTTC
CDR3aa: CASSPRTEETQYF

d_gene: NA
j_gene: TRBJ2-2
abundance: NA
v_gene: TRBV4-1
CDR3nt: TGCGCCAGCAGCCAAGGTGACAGAAGAACCGGGGAGCTGTTTTTT
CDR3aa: CASSQGDRRTGELFF

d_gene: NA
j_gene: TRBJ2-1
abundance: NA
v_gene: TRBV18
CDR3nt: TGTGCCAGCTCACCACCGACTGGGAGGACCTACAATGAGCAGTTCTTC
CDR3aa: CASSPPTGRTYNEQFF

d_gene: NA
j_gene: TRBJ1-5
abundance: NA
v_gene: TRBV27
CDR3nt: TGTGCCAGCAGTTTCACTAGCAATCAGCCCCAGCATTTT
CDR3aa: CASSFTSNQPQHF

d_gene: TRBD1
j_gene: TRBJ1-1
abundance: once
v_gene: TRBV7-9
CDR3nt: TGTGCCAGCAGCTTGACAGGGGTAGCGAGCACTGAAGCTTTCTTT
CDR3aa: CASSLTGVASTEAFF

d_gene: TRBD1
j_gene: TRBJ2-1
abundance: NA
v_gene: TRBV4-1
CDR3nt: TGCGCCAGCAGCCCCGGACAGGGGGCTGACAATGAGCAGTTCTTC
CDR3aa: CASSPGQGADNEQFF

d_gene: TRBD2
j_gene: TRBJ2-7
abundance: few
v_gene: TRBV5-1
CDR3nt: TGCGCCAGCAGCTTGGTCCGCGGGGGAAGGGACGAGCAGTACTTC
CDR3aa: CASSLVRGGRDEQYF

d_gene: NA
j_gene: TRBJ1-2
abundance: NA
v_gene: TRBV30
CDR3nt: TGTGCCTGGAGCCCCAAGGACAGAGACTATGGCTACACCTTC
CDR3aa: CAWSPKDRDYGYTF

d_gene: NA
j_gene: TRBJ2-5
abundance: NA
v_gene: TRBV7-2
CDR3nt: TGTGCCAGCAGCTTAGCTGTCCAAGAGACCCAGTACTTC
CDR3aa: CASSLAVQETQYF

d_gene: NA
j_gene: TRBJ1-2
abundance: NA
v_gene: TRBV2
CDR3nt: TGTGCCAGCTACGCGGGTTATGGCTACACCTTC
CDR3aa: CASYAGYGYTF

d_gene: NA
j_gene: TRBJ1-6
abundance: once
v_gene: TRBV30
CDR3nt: TGTGCCTGGAGTGTACTCACAGGGTATTCACCCCTCCACTTT
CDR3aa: CAWSVLTGYSPLHF

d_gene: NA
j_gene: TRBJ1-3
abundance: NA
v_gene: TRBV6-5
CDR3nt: TGTGCCAGCAGTTACTCGAGGCAGGGCGAGGGAAACACCATATATTTT
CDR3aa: CASSYSRQGEGNTIYF